Following are 28 T cell receptor beta chains from one sample sequenced in a study of CD8+CD57+ T cells in acquired aplastic anemia. TCR beta VDJ combinations and CDR3 sequences were profiled from genomic DNA. MiXCR, run by TCRdb on the reads, gives a single entry per CDR3 protein. The table records about 270,000 distinct CDR3 sequences, around three fifths of them present only once. Sequencing was performed on sorted CD4+, CD8+, or CD8+CD57+ T cells (not recorded which) from PBMCs. The receptors were gathered from a human donor with severe aplastic anemia or a healthy control (not recorded which).

Regarding this clonotype: A much larger clone sits a single nucleotide away, making a read error possible. The chain couples TRBV4-2 to TRBJ1-4, with D unclear. CDR1 is LGHNA, CDR2 YNFKEQ, per germline. The V and J ends lost 4 bases and 8 bases respectively, with 17 bases between them. The CDR3 is made up of 15 amino acids. CDR3 loop: CASSRRVGGTEKLFF. In nucleotides, the CDR3 is TGTGCCAGCAGCCGAAGGGTGGGAGGCACGGAAAAACTGTTTTTT.

CDR3 sequence (DNA): TGTGCCAGCAGCGGGACACGGGTCACTGAAGCTTTCTTT. Protein sequence: CASSGTRVTEAFF. The rearrangement links TRBV2 to TRBJ1-1; D is possibly TRBD1 (6 bases). The germline V gene has CDR1 SNHLY and CDR2 FYNNEI. With 6 bases removed from V and 4 bases from J, the gap between germline ends came to 12 bases. The CDR3 is made up of 13 amino acids.

This sequence joins TRBV5-1 and TRBJ2-7; 7 nucleotides align to TRBD2. The CDR3 has 14 amino acids. Germline V gene data show CDR1 as SGHRS and CDR2 as YFSETQ. J lost 2 bases, V lost 2 bases, and 4 bases had no gene match. DNA of the CDR3: TGCGCCAGCAGCTTCGGGGGGACGACCTACGAGCAGTACTTC. This gives the protein CASSFGGTTYEQYF.

This clonotype has at least ten counts. This chain uses TRBV4-3 with TRBJ1-6; 7 nucleotides align to TRBD1. This CDR3 is built from 18 residues. The V gene end was trimmed by 3 bases and the J gene end by 7 bases; junction bases not matched to a gene: 15. The V gene's germline CDR1 is LGHNA and CDR2 YSLEER. The CDR3 DNA follows: TGCGCCAGCAGCCATGGGGGGGGACAGCTAGAACCAAATTCACCCCTCCACTTT. Translating gives CASSHGGGQLEPNSPLHF.

The chain employs TRBV7-8 and TRBJ2-7; 7 bases match TRBD2. Germline V gene lookup returns CDR1 SGHVS and CDR2 FQNEAQ. The length of the CDR3 is 15 residues. V was clipped by 4 bases and J by 4 bases; unmatched bases: 10. The CDR3 region is CASSSPTTSPYEQYF. The CDR3 nucleotides read TGTGCCAGCAGCTCCCCCACGACTAGCCCTTACGAGCAGTACTTC.

This sequence joins TRBV5-5 and TRBJ2-7; 14 bases map to TRBD2. The CDR3 runs to 15 residues. Germline loops: CDR1 SGHKS, CDR2 YYEKEE (reference sequence). Trimming took 4 bases from V and 7 from J; bases not matched to a gene: 7. The DNA for the CDR3 is TGTGCCAGCAGCCAGACTAGCGGGGGGGCGGGAGAGCAGTACTTC. It encodes CASSQTSGGAGEQYF.

The chain recombines TRBV6-2 or TRBV6-3 with TRBJ2-5; tentative D call: TRBD2 (5 bases). Trimming stripped 6 bases from V and 6 bases from J, with 8 bases between. Germline loops: CDR1 MNHEY, CDR2 SVGEGT. This CDR3 contains 11 residues. CDR3 nucleotides: TGTGCCAGCAGCCTAGCCCAGACCCAGTACTTC. This codes for CASSLAQTQYF.

This chain uses TRBV24-1 with TRBJ2-3; 9 bases map to TRBD1. V was pared by 3 bases and J by 3 bases, with 3 bases of the junction left unmatched. Germline V gene sequence: CDR1 KGHDR, CDR2 SFDVKD. The CDR3 has 15 amino acids. The CDR3 nucleotides read TGTGCCACCAGTGATCCGGGACAGGGTACAGATACGCAGTATTTT. The encoded protein is CATSDPGQGTDTQYF.

This chain uses TRBV10-2 with TRBJ2-3; 16 bases agree with TRBD2. This CDR3 is built from 20 residues. From germline, CDR1 is WSHSY and CDR2 SAAADI. Trimming at V came to 6 bases and at J to 6 bases, leaving 18 bases not matched to a gene. The CDR3 bases are TGCGCCAGCAGGCAACCGGGACTAGCGGGGGGGCCTTTTCGTACCGATACGCAGTATTTT. The encoded protein is CASRQPGLAGGPFRTDTQYF.

This clonotype came up a few times. This may stem from a read error, because a much larger clone lies one nucleotide away. The chain uses TRBV7-9 and TRBJ1-5; TRBD1 aligns across 7 bases. Germline CDR1 is SEHNR and CDR2 is FQNEAQ (reference sequence). This CDR3 region has 13 residues. Here the CDR3 DNA reads TGTGCCAGCAGCTCTACAGGGGACCAGCCCCAGCGTTTT. Translating gives CASSSTGDQPQRF.

To note about this clonotype: A clone one base away is much larger, so this may be a read error. The chain joins TRBV6-6 to TRBJ1-4; 7 nucleotides align to TRBD1. The V gene's germline CDR1 is MNHNY and CDR2 SVGAGI (reference sequence). This CDR3 region has 16 residues. This CDR3 is CASSHRDSIYNERLFF. The CDR3 nucleotides read TGTGCCAGCAGTCACCGGGACAGCATTTATAATGAAAGACTGTTTTTT.

Details on this clonotype: Since a much larger clone is just one base distant, this may be a read error. The CDR3 coding sequence is TGTTCCAGCAGCCAAGGGTTGGCTAGCGAGTATTTT. Translating gives CSSSQGLASEYF. V is TRBV13 and J is TRBJ2-3; a weak D match, TRBD2 (6 bases). This CDR3 spans 12 amino acids. Germline CDR1 PRHDT, CDR2 FYEKMQ (reference sequence). Full variable domain (outside the CDR3, taken from reference TRBV13 and TRBJ2-3): AAGVIQSPRHLIKEKRETATLKCYPIPRHDTVYWYQQGPGQDPQFLISFYEKMQSDKGSIPDRFSAQQFSDYHSELNMSSLELGDSALYFCSSSQGLASEYFGPGTRLTVL.

The chain joins TRBV10-1 to TRBJ2-5; 7 nucleotides agree with TRBD1. Germline CDR1 and CDR2: WNHNN and SYGVQD (reference sequence). Trimming cost V 2 bases and J 11 bases; bases outside gene matches: 11. The CDR3 length is 14 residues. CDR3 DNA: TGCGCCAGCAGTGAGGGAGGACAGGTAGGGGAGCAGTACTTC. Protein product: CASSEGGQVGEQYF.

On this clonotype itself: Likely a read error: the CDR3 ends without its conserved phenylalanine or tryptophan. Because the CDR3's place on the DNA is in doubt, the DNA is left out and the CDR3 is given as listed by TCRdb. The rearrangement links TRBV7-3 to TRBJ2-7; TRBD2, the table's D call, was not compared with the DNA. Germline V gene data show CDR1 as SGHTA and CDR2 as FQGTGA. The CDR3 sequence runs 9 residues, both termini included. The CDR3 loop is CASSLLPAG.

V usage is TRBV19 and J usage is TRBJ2-6, with D uncertain. Deletions cut 4 bases from V and 7 bases from J, with 5 bases between. CDR1 LNHDA and CDR2 SQIVND come from the germline V gene (reference sequence). This CDR3 is 12 amino acids long. The CDR3 nucleotides are TGTGCCAGTAGTAATAGAGCCAACGTCCTGACTTTC. Protein product: CASSNRANVLTF.

The chain joins TRBV7-7 to TRBJ1-4; D possibly corresponds to TRBD1 (6 bases). The CDR3 length is 17 residues. V shed 5 bases and J shed 0 bases, with 16 bases lying between them. Looked up from germline, CDR1 is SSHAT and CDR2 is FNYEAQ (reference sequence). This chain's CDR3 is CASSDGPQGTTNEKLFF. CDR3 bases: TGTGCCAGCAGCGACGGACCACAGGGTACAACTAATGAAAAACTGTTTTTT.

The DNA for the CDR3 is TGCAGTGCTAGTCTTAGACTAGCTGGCACAGATACGCAGTATTTT. Translated, it gives CSASLRLAGTDTQYF. The chain recombines TRBV20-1 with TRBJ2-3, with 7 bases that match TRBD2. Germline trimming cut 3 bases from V and 1 base from J; bases unmatched to any gene: 7. Germline V gene lookup returns CDR1 DFQATT and CDR2 SNEGSKA (reference sequence). This CDR3 is built from 15 residues.

J is TRBJ2-1 and V is TRBV7-2; 8 nucleotides match TRBD2. The CDR3 spans 16 residues. Germline-derived CDR1 and CDR2 are SGHTA and FQGNSA. The V and J ends lost 4 bases and 8 bases, in that order; junction bases with no gene match: 13. CDR3 sequence: CASSWIGTSRGHEQFF. In DNA, the CDR3 is TGTGCCAGCAGCTGGATCGGGACTAGTCGTGGTCATGAGCAGTTCTTC. The full variable domain, its missing parts supplied by reference TRBV7-2 and TRBJ2-1, is GAGVSQSPSNKVTEKGKDVELRCDPISGHTALYWYRQSLGQGLEFLIYFQGNSAPDKSGLPSDRFSAERTGGSVSTLTIQRTQQEDSAVYLCASSWIGTSRGHEQFFGPGTRLTVL.

The chain has TRBV4-1 and TRBJ2-7; D might be TRBD1 or TRBD2, each matching 5 bases. V shed 5 bases and J shed 2 bases, with 13 bases lying between them. Germline CDR1 MGHRA, CDR2 YSYEKL. The length of the CDR3 is 14 residues. The DNA of the CDR3 is TGCGCCAGCAGCGAAGGGACGGTTACCTACGAGCAGTACTTC. The encoded protein is CASSEGTVTYEQYF.

This clonotype appeared many times. The chain links TRBV6-2 or TRBV6-3 to TRBJ2-7, with D maybe TRBD1 (5 bases). The CDR3 has 15 residues. CDR1 is MNHEY, CDR2 SVGEGT, per germline. V lost 0 bases and J lost 6, with 15 bases in between. The CDR3 loop reads CASSYSYRSGSEQYF. CDR3 sequence (DNA): TGTGCCAGCAGTTACTCGTACAGGTCTGGGTCCGAGCAGTACTTC.

The chain couples TRBV9 to TRBJ2-2, with 16 positions matching TRBD2. With V trimmed by 0 bases and J by 4 bases, 6 bases remained unmatched. Germline V gene data show CDR1 as SGDLS and CDR2 as YYNGEE. There are 19 residues in the CDR3. The CDR3 DNA reads as TGTGCCAGCAGCGTAGGGGGACTAGCGGGAGGGCCGGTCACCGGGGAGCTGTTTTTT. This translates into CASSVGGLAGGPVTGELFF.

Remarks on this clonotype: A read error is possible here, since a much larger clone lies one base away. CDR3 residues: CASSLYLGNYGYAF. CDR3 DNA: TGTGCCAGCAGTTTATATCTGGGGAACTATGGCTACGCCTTC. The rearrangement links TRBV28 to TRBJ1-2, with unresolved D. This CDR3 region has 14 residues. Per the germline V gene, CDR1 is MDHEN and CDR2 is SYDVKM.

This rearrangement joins TRBV7-2 to TRBJ2-1, with 7 bases aligning to TRBD2. This CDR3 contains 13 residues. Trimming took 6 bases from V and 6 from J; bases not matched to a gene: 5. Germline V gene lookup returns CDR1 SGHTA and CDR2 FQGNSA. CDR3 nucleotide sequence: TGTGCCAGCAGACCTGGGACTACCAATGAGCAGTTCTTC. It codes for CASRPGTTNEQFF.

The rearrangement uses TRBV24-1 and TRBJ2-6; D unclear. Germline V lookup: CDR1 KGHDR, CDR2 SFDVKD. The ends were cut back, 6 bases at V and 0 bases at J, with 14 bases in the middle. CDR3 length equals 17 residues. In DNA form, the CDR3 reads TGTGCCACCAGTACGGCTTCAAGGTCCTCTGGGGCCAACGTCCTGACTTTC. It yields the protein CATSTASRSSGANVLTF.

The chain joins TRBV4-3 to TRBJ2-2, with 9 nucleotides matching TRBD1. Germline V CDR1 and CDR2: LGHNA, YSLEER. The V gene end was trimmed by 2 bases and the J gene end by 3 bases; junction bases not matched to a gene: 1. CDR3 length: 15 amino acids. The CDR3 here is CASSQRDRDTGELFF. Here the CDR3 DNA reads TGCGCCAGCAGCCAAAGGGACAGGGACACCGGGGAGCTGTTTTTT.

The J gene is TRBJ2-3, the V gene TRBV7-8; the D is unclear. Germline values: CDR1 SGHVS, CDR2 FQNEAQ. V lost 2 bases to trimming and J lost 2 bases, with 8 bases between them. The CDR3 loop spans 14 amino acids. The DNA of the CDR3 is TGTGCCAGCAGCTTATCAGCAGTCACAGATACGCAGTATTTT. Translating gives CASSLSAVTDTQYF.

Regarding this clonotype: The conserved phenylalanine or tryptophan normally closing the CDR3 is absent here, so this likely arose from a read error. The DNA is omitted, as the CDR3 cannot be located on it reliably, and the CDR3 follows TCRdb's listing. The J gene is TRBJ2-2, the V gene TRBV20-1; TRBD1, the table's D call, lacks a check against the DNA. Germline V gene sequence: CDR1 DFQATT, CDR2 SNEGSKA (reference sequence). The CDR3 numbers 8 amino acids, ends counted. The CDR3: CSARDAGQ.

The gene calls are TRBV2 and TRBJ1-5, with 8 bases matching TRBD1. V lost 11 bases, J lost 4 bases, and 7 bases stayed unmatched. CDR1 and CDR2 (germline): SNHLY, FYNNEI. The CDR3 has 13 residues. CDR3 bases: TGTGCCGGACAGGGACAGCTGAATCAGCCCCAGCATTTT. It yields the protein CAGQGQLNQPQHF.